The 27 T cell receptor beta chains presented below share a single source sample, sequenced in a study of response to subunit inactivated influenza vaccine. TCRdb itself ran the RT-PCR reads through MiXCR, one entry per CDR3 protein. Among roughly 500,000 distinct CDR3 sequences listed, about 15% were seen once. The source was CD4+ T cells sorted from PBMCs, collected roughly 24 months after vaccination. These receptors all stem from a man aged 50 to 75 who received an inactivated influenza vaccine.

This clonotype has only a few counts. The chain is built from TRBV24-1 and TRBJ2-5; the match to TRBD1 covers 7 bases. V lost 4 bases, J lost 0 bases, and 4 bases stayed unmatched. The CDR3 length is 15 residues. Germline V gene data show CDR1 as KGHDR and CDR2 as SFDVKD. The CDR3 is CATSERGLHQETQYF. CDR3 coding DNA: TGTGCCACCAGTGAAAGGGGGCTGCACCAAGAGACCCAGTACTTC.

This clonotype was recorded once. V usage is TRBV28 and J usage is TRBJ2-4, with 10 bases aligning to TRBD1. The CDR3 sequence is 14 residues long. Germline V gives CDR1 MDHEN, CDR2 SYDVKM. The V gene end was trimmed by 3 bases and the J gene end by 7 bases; junction bases not matched to a gene: 3. For the CDR3, the DNA is TGTGCCAGCAGTTTCCGGGACAGGGGTAACATTCAGTACTTC. This translates into CASSFRDRGNIQYF.

The J gene is TRBJ1-5, the V gene TRBV20-1; 8 nucleotides line up with TRBD1. The germline CDR1 and CDR2 sequences are DFQATT and SNEGSKA (reference sequence). Trimming at V came to 5 bases and at J to 0 bases, leaving 3 bases not matched to a gene. This CDR3 contains 14 residues. Here the CDR3 reads CSAFQGASNQPQHF. As DNA, the CDR3 is TGCAGTGCTTTCCAGGGGGCTAGCAATCAGCCCCAGCATTTT.

This clonotype was detected a few times. The J gene is TRBJ2-1, the V gene TRBV20-1; D is uncertain. The CDR3 runs 15 residues. Trimming took off 1 base at V and 9 bases at J, with 19 bases between the two ends. The germline gives CDR1 DFQATT, CDR2 SNEGSKA (reference sequence). The DNA for the CDR3 is TGCAGTGCTAGAGCATATACTTCCCTGGTCTCTGAGCAGTTCTTC. Residues: CSARAYTSLVSEQFF.

This clonotype was seen more than once but under ten times. The chain has TRBV20-1 and TRBJ2-2, with 12 bases fitting TRBD2. The CDR3 consists of 17 residues. V lost 5 bases and J lost 5; bases outside the gene matches: 12. Germline V CDR1 and CDR2: DFQATT, SNEGSKA (reference sequence). The CDR3: CSARSTPSGRGTGELFF. CDR3 DNA: TGCAGTGCTCGTTCGACCCCTAGCGGGAGGGGGACCGGGGAGCTGTTTTTT.

The rearrangement links TRBV7-2 to TRBJ2-4, with D uncertain. V gave up 1 base and J gave up 0 bases, with 4 bases separating them. The germline V gene encodes CDR1 SGHTA and CDR2 FQGNSA. The CDR3 totals 14 residues. CDR3 protein: CASSLDSAKNIQYF. CDR3 bases: TGTGCCAGCAGCTTAGACTCAGCCAAAAACATTCAGTACTTC.

This clonotype has just one count. The J gene is TRBJ2-2, the V gene TRBV6-2 or TRBV6-3, with D possibly TRBD1 on 6 matching bases. CDR1 and CDR2 (germline): MNHEY, SVGEGT. V lost 3 bases and J lost 9, with 8 bases in between. The length of the CDR3 is 12 residues. In nucleotides, the CDR3 is TGTGCCAGCAGTTATCAGGGGAGGGAGCTGTTTTTT. This encodes CASSYQGRELFF.

This clonotype turned up a few times. The chain couples TRBV2 to TRBJ2-6; D ambiguous. The length of the CDR3 is 15 residues. Germline lookup yields CDR1 SNHLY and CDR2 FYNNEI. Trimming pared 4 bases from V and 0 bases from J, leaving 7 bases between. This chain's CDR3 is CASSGRSSGANVLTF. CDR3 coding DNA: TGTGCCAGCAGTGGACGATCCTCTGGGGCCAACGTCCTGACTTTC. Looking up the rest from reference TRBV2 and TRBJ2-6 gives the full variable domain: EPEVTQTPSHQVTQMGQEVILRCVPISNHLYFYWYRQILGQKVEFLVSFYNNEISEKSEIFDDQFSVERPDGSNFTLKIRSTKLEDSAMYFCASSGRSSGANVLTFGAGSRLTVL.

This clonotype was counted many times. J is TRBJ2-1 and V is TRBV5-1; 11 bases agree with TRBD2. The CDR3 sequence is 15 residues long. Germline CDR1 SGHRS, CDR2 YFSETQ. J was trimmed by 6 bases and V by 3 bases; bases with no gene match: 5. The CDR3 loop reads CASSSGLAGFNEQFF. The CDR3 nucleotides are TGCGCCAGCAGCTCCGGACTAGCGGGTTTCAATGAGCAGTTCTTC. The entire variable domain, with the rest obtained from reference TRBV5-1 and TRBJ2-1, is as follows: KAGVTQTPRYLIKTRGQQVTLSCSPISGHRSVSWYQQTPGQGLQFLFEYFSETQRNKGNFPGRFSGRQFSNSRSEMNVSTLELGDSALYLCASSSGLAGFNEQFFGPGTRLTVL.

The rearrangement uses TRBV7-9 and TRBJ2-2; the match to TRBD1 covers 9 bases. The CDR3 loop spans 14 amino acids. Germline V lookup: CDR1 SEHNR, CDR2 FQNEAQ (reference sequence). V shed 5 bases, J shed 6 bases, and the junction held 4 bases outside the gene matches. CDR3 residues: CASSPGTGPGELFF. The CDR3 coding sequence is TGTGCCAGCAGCCCCGGGACAGGGCCCGGGGAGCTGTTTTTT.

This chain joins TRBV5-1 and TRBJ2-3; the D call may be TRBD1 or TRBD2 (5 bases each). From germline, CDR1 is SGHRS and CDR2 YFSETQ. The length of the CDR3 is 15 residues. V lost 1 base to trimming and J lost 2 bases, with 11 bases between them. DNA of the CDR3: TGCGCCAGCAGCTTGCGGGGCTTCAACACAGATACGCAGTATTTT. Translated, it gives CASSLRGFNTDTQYF.

CDR3 protein: CASSFGGSEAFF. CDR3 coding DNA: TGTGCCAGCAGCTTCGGTGGCAGTGAAGCTTTCTTT. The V gene is TRBV7-9, the J gene TRBJ1-1; D remains ambiguous. In germline, CDR1 is SEHNR, CDR2 FQNEAQ (reference sequence). The CDR3 has 12 residues. Trimming cost V 3 bases and J 7 bases, with 9 bases left between them.

This clonotype has just a few counts. The chain has TRBV11-2 and TRBJ2-3; 11 bases are shared with TRBD2. The germline V gene has CDR1 SGHAT and CDR2 FQNNGV. The V gene end was trimmed by 5 bases and the J gene end by 2 bases; junction bases not matched to a gene: 9. The CDR3 runs to 17 residues. The CDR3 sequence: CASSAQMGLAATDTQYF. The CDR3 DNA is TGTGCCAGCAGCGCTCAGATGGGACTAGCGGCCACAGATACGCAGTATTTT.

The V call is TRBV5-6, the J call TRBJ2-7, with TRBD1 matching 8 bases. The CDR3 is 14 amino acids. V dropped 5 bases and J dropped 6; count of bases not matched to a gene: 10. Per the germline V gene, CDR1 is SGHDT and CDR2 is YYEEEE. The CDR3 loop reads CASSPPGRGREQYF. The CDR3 DNA is TGTGCCAGCAGTCCGCCGGGCAGGGGGCGCGAGCAGTACTTC.

V gene TRBV20-1 combines with J gene TRBJ2-6; possibly TRBD2 for D (5 bases). The length of the CDR3 is 16 residues. V gave up 6 bases and J gave up 2 bases, with 17 bases separating them. Germline CDR1 DFQATT, CDR2 SNEGSKA (reference sequence). The DNA of the CDR3 is TGCAGTGCCATTGGGGAATGGGAGACTGGGGCCAACGTCCTGACTTTC. Translated, it gives CSAIGEWETGANVLTF.

This clonotype was counted many times. V is TRBV6-1 and J is TRBJ1-1; TRBD1 aligns across 9 bases. Trimming cost V 6 bases and J 4 bases; bases outside gene matches: 6. The CDR3 covers 14 residues. Germline values: CDR1 MNHNS, CDR2 SASEGT. CDR3 protein: CASSTGGAGTEAFF. CDR3 nucleotide sequence: TGTGCCAGCAGCACAGGGGGCGCGGGCACTGAAGCTTTCTTT.

CDR3 coding DNA: TGTGCCATCAGTGCAACGCCTACCACCGGGGAGCTGTTTTTT. Translating it yields CAISATPTTGELFF. V usage is TRBV10-3 and J usage is TRBJ2-2; D gene unclear. V lost 4 bases, J lost 4 bases, and 10 bases lay in between. Germline CDR1 reads ENHRY; CDR2 reads SYGVKD. The CDR3 spans 14 residues.

This clonotype came up a few times. This rearrangement joins TRBV5-1 to TRBJ2-1, with D unresolved. The CDR3 runs to 16 residues. The germline gives CDR1 SGHRS, CDR2 YFSETQ. V was shortened by 0 bases and J by 0 bases, with 10 bases between the two germline ends. CDR3 sequence: CASSLVAGFSYNEQFF. CDR3 nucleotides: TGCGCCAGCAGCTTGGTGGCAGGCTTCTCCTACAATGAGCAGTTCTTC.

The chain recombines TRBV6-5 with TRBJ2-2; D not resolved. The CDR3 contains 14 residues. The V gene lost 0 bases and the J gene lost 5 bases, with 7 bases spanning the gap. CDR1 and CDR2 (germline): MNHEY, SVGAGI. The CDR3 region is CASSYSVGTGELFF. CDR3 sequence (DNA): TGTGCCAGCAGTTACTCGGTTGGGACCGGGGAGCTGTTTTTT.

This clonotype was counted at least ten times. The chain couples TRBV12-3 or TRBV12-4 to TRBJ2-7; 7 bases are a match to TRBD1. The V segment lost 3 bases and the J segment 6 bases; nucleotides outside the gene matches: 8. The CDR3 contains 14 residues. DNA for the CDR3: TGTGCCAGCAGTTTCCGACAGGGTGTCGGCGAGCAGTACTTC. Its protein is CASSFRQGVGEQYF.

The chain joins TRBV10-1 to TRBJ2-3; D is uncertain. Trimming cost V 7 bases and J 2 bases, with 16 bases left between them. Looked up from germline, CDR1 is WNHNN and CDR2 is SYGVQD (reference sequence). The CDR3 extends over 15 amino acids. The CDR3, as DNA: TGCGCCAGCAAGGCGTCCGGTGCGAACACAGATACGCAGTATTTT. It yields the protein CASKASGANTDTQYF.

The chain recombines TRBV20-1 with TRBJ2-2, with 7 positions matching TRBD2. V was clipped by 6 bases and J by 2 bases; unmatched bases: 9. The CDR3 extends over 15 amino acids. Germline values: CDR1 DFQATT, CDR2 SNEGSKA (reference sequence). The CDR3 reads CSARTSFGNTGELFF. The CDR3 DNA follows: TGCAGTGCGAGGACTAGTTTTGGCAACACCGGGGAGCTGTTTTTT.

This clonotype has a handful of counts. The gene calls are TRBV4-3 and TRBJ2-5; D possibly corresponds to TRBD2 (6 bases). CDR1 and CDR2 from the germline V gene are LGHNA and YSLEER. V shed 0 bases and J shed 5 bases, with 10 bases lying between them. CDR3 length: 14 amino acids. The CDR3 here is CASSQDAGMETQYF. CDR3 in DNA: TGCGCCAGCAGCCAAGATGCGGGAATGGAGACCCAGTACTTC.

The table lists this clonotype with many counts. The genes are TRBV28 and TRBJ1-2; TRBD1 is a possible D gene (5 bases). There are 15 residues in the CDR3. Per germline, CDR1 MDHEN and CDR2 SYDVKM. V lost 4 bases, J lost 6 bases, and 18 bases lay in between. Here the CDR3 DNA reads TGTGCCAGCAGTTCCCATCTAGGGGTGGTGGATGGCTACACCTTC. It specifies CASSSHLGVVDGYTF.

This chain links TRBV11-2 with TRBJ2-1; D gene unclear. The germline V gene has CDR1 SGHAT and CDR2 FQNNGV. CDR3 length: 14 amino acids. Trimming left V 1 base short and J 10 bases short, with 14 bases between. The CDR3 protein is CASSLGRVETEQFF. In DNA, the CDR3 is TGTGCCAGCAGCTTAGGTCGGGTGGAAACAGAGCAGTTCTTC.

The V and J genes are TRBV5-1 and TRBJ2-3; tentatively, D is TRBD1 or TRBD2 (5 bases each). V was clipped by 2 bases and J by 2 bases, with 9 bases between them. The germline V gene has CDR1 SGHRS and CDR2 YFSETQ. The CDR3 totals 14 residues. In DNA form, the CDR3 reads TGCGCCAGCAGCTTTGAGGGGAACACAGATACGCAGTATTTT. Translation: CASSFEGNTDTQYF.

This clonotype showed up just a few times. This chain's CDR3 is CSARTSGRAPLYF. CDR3 nucleotides: TGCAGTGCGCGGACTAGCGGGAGGGCCCCACTGTATTTT. This chain links TRBV20-1 with TRBJ2-3; 15 bases are shared with TRBD2. CDR3 length: 13 amino acids. CDR1 and CDR2 from the germline V gene are DFQATT and SNEGSKA (reference sequence). V gave up 6 bases and J gave up 14 bases; unmatched junction bases: 9.